Listed below are T cell receptor beta chains from one sample, sequenced in a study of T cell repertoires in cytomegalovirus infection. TCRdb used MiXCR to reprocess the reads, holding one entry per CDR3 protein. Among about 310,000 distinct CDR3 sequences listed, roughly 25% were seen once. These receptors have no known antigen. The sequences come from cultured PBMCs, collected from culture after CMV antigen stimulation. The receptors come from a human donor in good health (CMV status not recorded). Some clones in this sample may be carry-over from other donors' samples. Each CDR3 is given with its conserved first and last residue. D genes are given only for firm matches. Some rows mark clone size as missing; the rest say once, few, many or name a class of expanded clone.

>TRBJ1-2|few|TRBV7-2|NA
CASSLVEGGGYTF
TGTGCCAGCAGCTTAGTCGAAGGGGGTGGCTACACCTTC
>TRBJ2-1|few|TRBV4-3|NA
CASSPGRLAQTFF
TGCGCCAGCAGCCCCGGCAGGTTAGCGCAAACGTTCTTC
>TRBJ2-1|NA|TRBV10-3|TRBD1
CAASDRANEQFF
TGTGCCGCGTCGGACAGGGCTAATGAGCAGTTCTTC
>TRBJ1-1|NA|TRBV4-3|NA
CASSQEDSAEAFF
TGCGCCAGCAGCCAAGAGGACAGCGCTGAAGCTTTCTTT
>TRBJ1-5|NA|TRBV20-1|NA
CSAAGQSNQPQHF
TGCAGTGCGGCCGGACAGAGCAATCAGCCCCAGCATTTT
>TRBJ2-1|NA|TRBV9|TRBD2
CASKPGLAHNEQFF
TGTGCCAGCAAGCCGGGACTAGCGCACAATGAGCAGTTCTTC
>TRBJ2-7|few|TRBV29-1|NA
CSVERRGRYEQYF
TGCAGCGTTGAACGTCGAGGAAGGTACGAGCAGTACTTC
>TRBJ1-2|NA|TRBV7-2|TRBD1
CASSLADRSGQGYTF
TGTGCCAGCAGCTTAGCGGACAGGTCGGGGCAAGGCTACACCTTC
>TRBJ2-3|NA|TRBV4-3|NA
CASSQSAGSRTQYF
TGCGCCAGCAGCCAATCGGCTGGTTCTCGAACGCAGTATTTT
>TRBJ1-1|NA|TRBV7-3|NA
CASSLTSSGVAFF
TGTGCCAGCAGCTTAACTTCCAGCGGCGTAGCTTTCTTT
>TRBJ2-2|NA|TRBV6-6|NA
CASSYSRAQGTGELFF
TGTGCCAGCAGTTACTCGAGGGCCCAGGGCACCGGGGAGCTGTTTTTT
>TRBJ1-6|NA|TRBV7-2|TRBD1
CASSSPKRDRGFHSPLHF
TGTGCCAGCAGCTCTCCCAAACGGGACAGGGGTTTTCATTCACCCCTCCACTTT
>TRBJ1-3|many|TRBV7-2|NA
CASISWDTNTIYF
TGTGCCAGCATCTCCTGGGACACCAACACCATATATTTT
>TRBJ1-2|few|TRBV7-9|TRBD1
CASTRGQGPSIGYTF
TGTGCCAGCACCCGTGGACAGGGGCCTTCTATAGGCTACACCTTC
>TRBJ2-7|few|TRBV11-2|NA
CASSSGRAAAGAEQYF
TGTGCCAGCAGCTCGGGACGGGCCGCCGCGGGGGCCGAGCAGTACTTC
>TRBJ1-1|NA|TRBV7-2|TRBD1
CASSLDLDRGDTEAFF
TGTGCCAGCAGCTTAGACTTAGACAGGGGAGACACTGAAGCTTTCTTT
>TRBJ2-5|NA|TRBV7-9|TRBD2
CASSLGSTSGGEETQYF
TGTGCCAGCAGCTTAGGATCCACTAGCGGGGGGGAAGAGACCCAGTACTTC
>TRBJ2-2|few|TRBV27|TRBD2
CASSSTSGRATTGELFF
TGTGCCAGCAGCTCGACTAGCGGGAGGGCCACCACCGGGGAGCTGTTTTTT
>TRBJ1-6|few|TRBV7-2|NA
CASSLAGVPNSPLHF
TGTGCCAGCAGCTTAGCCGGGGTCCCTAATTCACCCCTCCACTTT
>TRBJ2-7|many|TRBV7-2|NA
CASSSRPGFNEQYF
TGTGCCAGCAGCTCCCGTCCCGGCTTTAACGAGCAGTACTTC
>TRBJ2-1|NA|TRBV9|TRBD2
CASSERLAGAENEQFF
TGTGCCAGCAGCGAAAGACTAGCGGGAGCTGAAAATGAGCAGTTCTTC
>TRBJ2-5|NA|TRBV10-3|TRBD2
CAISGGLAGQQETQYF
TGTGCCATCAGTGGTGGACTAGCGGGCCAACAAGAGACCCAGTACTTC